The clone carrying this T cell receptor beta chain was seen more than once but under ten times. Its antigen is unidentified. After isolation, RNA underwent reverse transcription to generate cDNA as the sequencing template. The method was immunoSEQ multiplex PCR; TCRdb's version includes in-frame clones alone and lacks a portion of them. The table lists some 130,000 clones, almost 50% of them singletons. The entry originates in a study of CD8+ T cells in alopecia areata. The study, taken as a whole, reports: Mice gave a clearer picture of TCR sharing than patients did, possibly for HLA-related reasons. Sequence data from scalp samples additionally include resident alphabeta T cells of normal skin.

The CDR3 contains 18 residues. Germline V gene data show CDR1 as SGHVS and CDR2 as FQNEAQ. The J segment lost 0 bases and the V segment lost 1 base, leaving 5 bases of the junction unmatched. The V gene is TRBV7-8, the J gene TRBJ2-1; the match to TRBD2 covers 11 bases. Sample: CD8+ T cells sorted from blood, taken at week 0. The sequence was collected from a human donor with alopecia areata. As DNA, the CDR3 is TGTGCCAGCAGCTTAGGACTAGCGGGGTCCCCCTCCTACAATGAGCAGTTCTTC. It is translated as CASSLGLAGSPSYNEQFF. The variable domain in full, with the rest retrieved from reference TRBV7-8 and TRBJ2-1, is GAGVSQSPRYKVAKRGQDVALRCDPISGHVSLFWYQQALGQGPEFLTYFQNEAQLDKSGLPSDRFFAERPEGSVSTLKIQRTQQEDSAVYLCASSLGLAGSPSYNEQFFGPGTRLTVL.